The source of this T cell receptor beta chain is a study of blood T cell repertoires in COVID-19. Study-level information: COVID-19 samples collected from the United States, Italy and Spain covered acute and convalescent phases. In each case, the material was cDNA or gDNA derived from T cells, B-cell-depleted T cells, or PBMCs.

Original methodology: Reference gene primers were amplified, and this amplification served to estimate nucleated cell counts. The method was immunoSEQ multiplex PCR; TCRdb's version includes in-frame clones alone and lacks a portion of them. D and trimming were read from the DNA, whereas the V and J calls and clone size are those reported in that table. The sample has 210,000 or so clones, less than 85% seen once. This clone was seen just once. An end of the junction does not agree with germline; a read error may underlie this. The sequence was collected from a man in his fifties who had recovered from COVID-19. Sequencing was carried out using peripheral blood.

This CDR3 reads CSPTDNSGYTF. In DNA form, the CDR3 reads TGCAGTCCCACCGACAACTCTGGCTACACCTTC. The chain combines TRBV20-1 with TRBJ1-2; no definite D call. Germline V gives CDR1 DFQATT, CDR2 SNEGSKA (reference sequence). The length of the CDR3 is 11 residues.